This entry lists 32 T cell receptor beta chains sequenced from one sample in a study of T cells in Graves' hyperthyroidism and ophthalmopathy. The source material, RNA transcripts, was used to amplify TCR beta CDR3 regions. HTBI primers were employed in a first-round RT-PCR of the TCR CDR3. TCRdb fed the multiplex PCR reads into MiXCR, producing one record per CDR3 protein. The sample lists 80,000 to 100,000 distinct CDR3 sequences, 35% to 50% occurring once. Input material: peripheral blood or thyroid tissue (not recorded which). The origin of the receptors is a young woman with Graves' hyperthyroidism.

The genes are TRBV15 and TRBJ1-1; 8 bases line up with TRBD1. The CDR3 is made up of 12 amino acids. Germline V gives CDR1 LNHNV, CDR2 YYDKDF (reference sequence). J lost 5 bases, V lost 9 bases, and 5 bases had no gene match. The DNA for the CDR3 is TGTGCCACGGCAGGGGGCAAAACTGAAGCTTTCTTT. It translates to CATAGGKTEAFF.

This clonotype has only a few counts. With a much larger clone just one base away, this may be a read error. V usage is TRBV6-1 and J usage is TRBJ1-1; no clear D gene. The CDR3 is made up of 13 amino acids. The germline gives CDR1 MNHNS, CDR2 SASEGT. This chain's CDR3 is CASRDFLWTEALF. The DNA for the CDR3 is TGTGCCAGCAGGGATTTTTTGTGGACTGAAGCTCTCTTT.

V gene TRBV6-2 or TRBV6-3 combines with J gene TRBJ1-5; 10 bases map to TRBD1. After removal of 6 bases from V and 7 bases from J, the junction contained 3 bases not matched to a gene. The CDR3 is 13 residues long. Germline CDR1 MNHEY, CDR2 SVGEGT. CDR3 nucleotide sequence: TGTGCCAGCAGGGGGGACAGGGGCCAGCCCCAGCATTTT. As protein: CASRGDRGQPQHF.

This clonotype was found many times. V gene TRBV5-1 combines with J gene TRBJ2-3; 7 nucleotides align to TRBD2. CDR3 length: 14 residues. The germline gives CDR1 SGHRS, CDR2 YFSETQ. Trimming at V came to 0 bases and at J to 9 bases, leaving 7 bases not matched to a gene. CDR3 in amino acids: CASSLDSGPQTQYF. CDR3 in DNA: TGCGCCAGCAGCTTGGATAGCGGGCCCCAAACGCAGTATTTT. The full variable domain, its missing parts supplied by reference TRBV5-1 and TRBJ2-3, is KAGVTQTPRYLIKTRGQQVTLSCSPISGHRSVSWYQQTPGQGLQFLFEYFSETQRNKGNFPGRFSGRQFSNSRSEMNVSTLELGDSALYLCASSLDSGPQTQYFGPGTRLTVL.

This clonotype was counted many times. This sequence joins TRBV28 and TRBJ1-2; D call uncertain. CDR1 is MDHEN and CDR2 is SYDVKM in the germline V gene. V was cut by 5 bases and J by 11 bases, with 21 bases left in between. The CDR3 is 14 residues long. CDR3 nucleotides: TGTGCCAGCAGTCCCACAACTGGGAGTATTCGGTACACCTTC. The encoded protein is CASSPTTGSIRYTF.

This clonotype was counted ten times or more. The chain links TRBV12-3 or TRBV12-4 to TRBJ2-7; possibly TRBD2 for D (5 bases). V lost 1 base, J lost 4 bases, and 14 bases lay in between. This CDR3 spans 15 amino acids. The CDR3 is CASSLGQRPRYEQYF. The CDR3 DNA is TGTGCCAGCAGTTTAGGCCAGCGGCCTCGGTACGAGCAGTACTTC.

Ten or more counts support this clonotype. This chain connects TRBV20-1 to TRBJ2-3; 8 bases align to TRBD1. CDR1 is DFQATT and CDR2 is SNEGSKA in the germline V gene (reference sequence). The V and J ends lost 4 bases and 6 bases, in that order; junction bases with no gene match: 12. The CDR3 is 15 amino acids. The CDR3 DNA reads TGCAGTGCTACAAAGGTTCAGGGGGCGCGGGATACGCAGTATTTT. This translates into CSATKVQGARDTQYF.

Many counts were recorded for this clonotype. The genes are TRBV2 and TRBJ1-2, with 10 bases that match TRBD1. After removal of 6 bases from V and 5 bases from J, the junction contained 9 bases not matched to a gene. The CDR3 covers 15 residues. In germline, CDR1 is SNHLY, CDR2 FYNNEI. As DNA, the CDR3 is TGTGCCAGCAGCCCAATGGGACAGGGGTTTTATGGCTACACCTTC. As protein: CASSPMGQGFYGYTF.

This chain connects TRBV10-3 to TRBJ2-7, with 7 bases aligning to TRBD2. Germline V lookup: CDR1 ENHRY, CDR2 SYGVKD. Losses at the gene ends were 8 bases for V and 1 base for J; bases not matched to a gene: 14. This CDR3 has 16 residues. CDR3 protein: CAIGGTGASGSYEQYF. The CDR3 DNA follows: TGTGCCATCGGTGGAACTGGGGCTAGCGGATCCTACGAGCAGTACTTC.

V is TRBV29-1 and J is TRBJ1-1; D is uncertain. V was shortened by 8 bases and J by 0 bases, with 13 bases between the two germline ends. This CDR3 region has 13 residues. CDR1 SQVTM and CDR2 ANQGSEA come from the germline V gene. CDR3 nucleotide sequence: TGCAGCTTACGGAACGCTTTGAACACTGAAGCTTTCTTT. The encoded protein is CSLRNALNTEAFF.

In its sample, this clonotype was seen many times. This chain joins TRBV5-1 and TRBJ2-7, with a weak D call TRBD2 (5 bases). V was cut by 4 bases and J by 4 bases, with 21 bases left in between. The CDR3 sequence is 16 residues long. Germline CDR1 reads SGHRS; CDR2 reads YFSETQ. The CDR3 loop reads CASSLEIGLLSYEQYF. The CDR3 nucleotides read TGCGCCAGCAGCCTCGAGATTGGACTCCTCTCGTACGAGCAGTACTTC.

This clonotype was observed many times. The chain is built from TRBV7-6 and TRBJ2-7; D is possibly TRBD2 (7 bases). Deletions cut 6 bases from V and 3 bases from J, with 24 bases between. The length of the CDR3 is 17 residues. Germline values: CDR1 SGHVS, CDR2 FNYEAQ. The CDR3 region is CASRPGGGVDRFYEQYF. DNA for the CDR3: TGTGCCAGCAGACCCGGAGGGGGGGTCGACCGCTTCTACGAGCAGTACTTC.

This clonotype appeared many times. This sequence joins TRBV7-6 and TRBJ2-5, with 9 bases lining up with TRBD1. V was pared by 6 bases and J by 5 bases, with 19 bases of the junction left unmatched. This CDR3 is built from 18 residues. Germline-derived CDR1 and CDR2 are SGHVS and FNYEAQ. The CDR3 DNA follows: TGTGCCAGCAGTCCTTATCACGCGGGACAGGGTCCAAAGGAGACCCAGTACTTC. Protein product: CASSPYHAGQGPKETQYF.

In this sample, this clonotype turned up many times. The rearrangement uses TRBV15 and TRBJ1-4; D is ambiguous. With 3 bases removed from V and 6 bases from J, the gap between germline ends came to 11 bases. Germline lookup yields CDR1 LNHNV and CDR2 YYDKDF (reference sequence). The length of the CDR3 is 14 residues. CDR3 amino acids: CATSRSGDYEKLFF. The CDR3 DNA follows: TGTGCCACCAGCAGGAGTGGCGACTATGAAAAACTGTTTTTT.

This rearrangement joins TRBV2 to TRBJ1-1; TRBD1 might be the D (5 bases). Germline CDR1 is SNHLY and CDR2 is FYNNEI. Trimming removed 8 bases at V and 0 bases at J, with 13 bases between. The CDR3 has 14 amino acids. CDR3 loop: CASSPETVNTEAFF. The CDR3 coding sequence is TGTGCCAGCTCACCAGAGACAGTGAACACTGAAGCTTTCTTT. Variable domain in full (rest from reference TRBV2 and TRBJ1-1): EPEVTQTPSHQVTQMGQEVILRCVPISNHLYFYWYRQILGQKVEFLVSFYNNEISEKSEIFDDQFSVERPDGSNFTLKIRSTKLEDSAMYFCASSPETVNTEAFFGQGTRLTVV.

Worth noting for this clonotype: Being one base from a much bigger clone, this may be a read error. The chain recombines TRBV6-6 with TRBJ1-5, with D hard to call. Trimming stripped 5 bases from V and 9 bases from J, with 14 bases between. The CDR3 extends over 13 amino acids. Looked up from germline, CDR1 is MNHNY and CDR2 is SVGAGI (reference sequence). The CDR3, as DNA: TGTGCCAGCAGTGCGGGAATGGCCGGGCCCCAGCATTTT. It is translated as CASSAGMAGPQHF.

Concerning this clonotype itself: Being one base from a much bigger clone, this may be a read error. The chain recombines TRBV7-3 with TRBJ1-6; no clear D gene. Germline V gives CDR1 SGHTA, CDR2 FQGTGA. The CDR3 consists of 15 residues. The CDR3 here is CVSSLSRSYNSPLHF. The CDR3 DNA follows: TGTGTCAGCAGCTTAAGCCGCTCCTATAATTCACCCCTCCACTTT.

This clonotype was detected many times. CDR3 coding DNA: TGCAGTGCAACGGGACAGGGTACCTTCACAGATACGCAGTATTTT. Its protein product is CSATGQGTFTDTQYF. The V gene is TRBV20-1, the J gene TRBJ2-3, with TRBD1 identical over 9 bases. This CDR3 spans 15 amino acids. Trimming at V came to 6 bases and at J to 2 bases, leaving 9 bases not matched to a gene. The germline V gene encodes CDR1 DFQATT and CDR2 SNEGSKA (reference sequence).

This clonotype was observed many times. V and J are TRBV6-5 and TRBJ2-5; 8 bases are a match to TRBD1. This CDR3 is 15 amino acids long. Germline lookup yields CDR1 MNHEY and CDR2 SVGAGI. V dropped 5 bases and J dropped 5; count of bases not matched to a gene: 10. CDR3 nucleotide sequence: TGTGCCAGCAGTCCCTTACCCAGGGGGCGGGAGACCCAGTACTTC. It codes for CASSPLPRGRETQYF.

This clonotype showed up just a few times. This chain connects TRBV6-2 or TRBV6-3 to TRBJ1-5; perhaps TRBD1 as D (6 bases). V lost 0 bases to trimming and J lost 0 bases, with 12 bases between them. Germline assignment: CDR1 MNHEY and CDR2 SVGEGT. This CDR3 is built from 17 residues. CDR3 sequence: CASSYSDSSYSNQPQHF. In DNA, the CDR3 is TGTGCCAGCAGTTACTCGGACAGCTCCTATAGCAATCAGCCCCAGCATTTT.

This clonotype was counted ten times or more. This chain joins TRBV6-5 and TRBJ1-6; the D is unclear. This CDR3 comprises 13 residues. Germline CDR1 MNHEY, CDR2 SVGAGI. V lost 4 bases and J 9 bases, leaving 10 bases between the germline ends. Here the CDR3 reads CASSFQGSSPLHF. The CDR3 DNA follows: TGTGCCAGCAGTTTCCAAGGGAGTTCACCCCTCCACTTT.

Ten or more counts support this clonotype. The rearrangement uses TRBV7-3 and TRBJ1-1; D uncertain. The CDR3 covers 13 residues. Germline CDR1 and CDR2: SGHTA and FQGTGA. Trimming removed 0 bases at V and 3 bases at J, with 5 bases between. CDR3 nucleotides: TGTGCCAGCAGCTTAACGATGTACACTGAAGCTTTCTTT. Protein: CASSLTMYTEAFF.

V gene TRBV28 combines with J gene TRBJ1-3; D gene unclear. CDR1 and CDR2 from the germline V gene are MDHEN and SYDVKM. V was trimmed by 6 bases and J by 4 bases, leaving 13 bases between them. The CDR3 spans 14 residues. Here the CDR3 reads CASRNPQRGNTIYF. The CDR3 DNA reads as TGTGCCAGCAGGAACCCCCAGAGGGGAAACACCATATATTTT.

The sample holds many counts of this clonotype. V is TRBV7-2 and J is TRBJ2-7; 11 positions agree with TRBD2. Germline CDR1 and CDR2: SGHTA and FQGNSA. The CDR3 is 15 amino acids. The ends lost 5 bases at V and 3 bases at J; junction bases unmatched: 6. The CDR3 is CASSQTSGILYEQYF. The CDR3 DNA reads as TGTGCCAGCAGCCAGACTAGCGGGATACTCTACGAGCAGTACTTC.

In its sample, this clonotype was seen many times. The rearrangement uses TRBV5-1 and TRBJ2-5; TRBD2 matches 13 bases. CDR3 size: 14 residues. V lost 6 bases, J lost 5 bases, and 4 bases stayed unmatched. CDR1 is SGHRS, CDR2 YFSETQ, per germline. The CDR3 spells CASKGLAGTETQYF. The CDR3 bases are TGCGCCAGCAAGGGACTAGCGGGAACCGAGACCCAGTACTTC.

The V call is TRBV19, the J call TRBJ2-7; 8 positions agree with TRBD1. Trimming cost V 10 bases and J 0 bases; bases outside gene matches: 5. The CDR3 totals 13 residues. Germline V gene data show CDR1 as LNHDA and CDR2 as SQIVND (reference sequence). The CDR3: CATGTGRSYEQYF. In DNA, the CDR3 is TGTGCCACCGGGACAGGTCGCTCCTACGAGCAGTACTTC.

In regard to this clonotype: One base away lies a much larger clone, so this may be a sequencing read error. The CDR3 region is CASSRAGSTGTQYF. The CDR3 DNA sequence: TGTGCCAGCTCTAGGGCGGGAAGCACAGGTACGCAGTATTTT. The rearrangement links TRBV9 to TRBJ2-3; tentative D call: TRBD2 (6 bases). The CDR3 contains 14 residues. Germline values: CDR1 SGDLS, CDR2 YYNGEE.

The chain is built from TRBV25-1 and TRBJ1-1; D gene uncertain. The CDR3 spans 15 residues. Per germline, CDR1 MGHDK and CDR2 SYGVNS. Trimming removed 1 base at V and 5 bases at J, with 14 bases between. CDR3 DNA sequence: TGTGCCAGCAGTGAATGGAGGCTAAGTAGGACTGAAGCTTTCTTT. This encodes CASSEWRLSRTEAFF.

This clonotype was seen a single time. The gene calls are TRBV13 and TRBJ2-5; D could derive from TRBD1 or TRBD2 (5 bases each). There are 14 residues in the CDR3. Germline V lookup: CDR1 PRHDT, CDR2 FYEKMQ (reference sequence). V was cut by 5 bases and J by 3 bases, with 13 bases left in between. The DNA for the CDR3 is TGTGCCAGCAGCAAAGGGACGGCAGAAGAGACCCAGTACTTC. Residues: CASSKGTAEETQYF. Based on the CDR3 plus reference TRBV13 and TRBJ2-5, the full variable domain is AAGVIQSPRHLIKEKRETATLKCYPIPRHDTVYWYQQGPGQDPQFLISFYEKMQSDKGSIPDRFSAQQFSDYHSELNMSSLELGDSALYFCASSKGTAEETQYFGPGTRLLVL.

The gene calls are TRBV7-2 and TRBJ1-1; TRBD1 aligns across 7 bases. Germline assignment: CDR1 SGHTA and CDR2 FQGNSA. V shed 5 bases and J 5 bases; nucleotides not matched to a gene: 8. This CDR3 region has 14 residues. The CDR3 protein is CASSVRQGKTEAFF. The CDR3 DNA reads as TGTGCCAGCAGCGTACGACAGGGCAAAACTGAAGCTTTCTTT.

V gene TRBV7-9 combines with J gene TRBJ1-1, with unresolved D. This CDR3 has 15 amino acids. Per germline, CDR1 SEHNR and CDR2 FQNEAQ (reference sequence). Trimming removed 4 bases at V and 1 base at J, with 13 bases between. The CDR3 DNA sequence: TGTGCCAGCAGCTCATTGAGGACGGGGAACACTGAAGCTTTCTTT. This encodes CASSSLRTGNTEAFF.

This clonotype was recorded many times. This chain connects TRBV24-1 to TRBJ1-1; the D is unclear. The ends were cut back, 5 bases at V and 5 bases at J, with 5 bases in the middle. From germline, CDR1 is KGHDR and CDR2 SFDVKD. There are 11 residues in the CDR3. CDR3 DNA sequence: TGTGCCACCAGTGGTGGGACTGAAGCTTTCTTT. It encodes CATSGGTEAFF.